This T cell receptor (beta chain) is drawn from a study of T-cell memory formation after mild COVID-19. The overall study: Largely, the TCR clusters proved donor specific.

Overall study findings and caveats: The main location of contracting CD4+ clones was CM and EM, and that of contracting CD8+ clones was EMRA.

Trimming left V 4 bases short and J 7 bases short, with 11 bases between. Germline CDR1 and CDR2: SGHTA and FQGNSA. The CDR3 runs 13 residues. This clonotype was picked up a small number of times. Its target is not known. TCR alpha and TCR beta cDNA libraries carrying sample barcodes and UMIs came from 5'RACE with constant-segment primers. MiXCR was run by TCRdb on the 5' RACE reads, yielding one entry per CDR3 protein. The sample has about 160,000 distinct CDR3 sequences, 25% to 40% seen once. The V gene is TRBV7-2, the J gene TRBJ2-4; D remains unclear. This clonotype was obtained from an adult woman who had mild COVID-19 (a few samples of this study predate the infection). Cell type and time point are not known. The sequencing input was PBMCs or a T cell subset sorted from them (not recorded which). In nucleotides, the CDR3 is TGTGCCAGCAGCTCGGTGGGCTGGAACATTCAGTACTTC. Translation gives CASSSVGWNIQYF.